This record concerns one T cell receptor beta chain sequence. At the DNA level, this CDR3 is encoded by other sequences in the same sample as well. This CDR3 contains 15 residues. The germline gives CDR1 SGHDT, CDR2 YYEEEE. Trimming removed 0 bases from V and 1 base from J, with 7 bases in between. This sample stems from a study of technical replicates of blood from several donors. TCRdb's table, derived via immunoSEQ multiplex PCR, lists solely in-frame clones and lacks some. The data show approximately 70,000 clones, nearly 97% seen once. Sequenced: T cells isolated from PBMCs. The gene calls are TRBV5-6 and TRBJ2-2; D is possibly TRBD1 (5 bases). This TCR was recovered from a human donor in good health. The CDR3 coding sequence is TGTGCCAGCAGCTTGGTCGACAGGAACACCGGGGAGCTGTTTTTT. Its translation: CASSLVDRNTGELFF.